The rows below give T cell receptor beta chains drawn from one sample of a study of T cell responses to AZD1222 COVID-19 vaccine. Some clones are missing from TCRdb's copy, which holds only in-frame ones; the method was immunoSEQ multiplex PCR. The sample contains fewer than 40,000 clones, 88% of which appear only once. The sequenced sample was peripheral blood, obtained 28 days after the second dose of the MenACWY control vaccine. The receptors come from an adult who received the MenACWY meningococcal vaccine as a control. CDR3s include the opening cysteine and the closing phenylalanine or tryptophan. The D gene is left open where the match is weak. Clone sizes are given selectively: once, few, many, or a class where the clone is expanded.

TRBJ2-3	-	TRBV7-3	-	CASSPARLGDTQYF	TGTGCCAGCAGCCCCGCCCGGTTGGGAGATACGCAGTATTTT
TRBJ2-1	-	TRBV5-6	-	CASSSAQLVYNEQFF	TGTGCCAGCAGCTCGGCCCAGTTGGTCTACAATGAGCAGTTCTTC
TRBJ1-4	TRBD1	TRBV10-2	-	CASRDRVNEKLFF	TGCGCCAGCAGGGACAGGGTAAATGAAAAACTGTTTTTT
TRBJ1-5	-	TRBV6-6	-	CASSPGAAGWSNQPQHF	TGTGCCAGCAGTCCCGGGGCGGCCGGCTGGAGCAATCAGCCCCAGCATTTT
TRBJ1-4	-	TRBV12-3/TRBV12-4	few	CASSPGREKLFF	TGTGCCAGCAGTCCGGGGCGAGAAAAACTGTTTTTT
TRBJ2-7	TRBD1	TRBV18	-	CASSPKTGVPEQYF	TGTGCCAGCTCACCAAAGACAGGGGTCCCCGAGCAGTACTTC
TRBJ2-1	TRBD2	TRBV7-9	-	CASSPAGTSGGNEQFF	TGTGCCAGCAGTCCGGCCGGGACTAGCGGGGGCAATGAGCAGTTCTTC
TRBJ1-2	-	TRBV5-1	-	CASSVGGKGYTF	TGCGCCAGTTCGGTCGGGGGAAAGGGCTACACCTTC
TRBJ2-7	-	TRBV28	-	CASSTLHSSPVLEQYF	TGTGCCAGCAGTACTTTGCACAGCTCCCCGGTGTTGGAGCAGTACTTC
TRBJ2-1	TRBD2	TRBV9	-	CASSTSGTSGSHEQFF	TGTGCCAGCAGCACATCCGGGACTAGCGGGAGCCATGAGCAGTTCTTC
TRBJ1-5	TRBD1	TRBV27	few	CASSSRGDRDSNQPQHF	TGTGCCAGCAGTTCCCGAGGGGACAGGGATTCCAATCAGCCCCAGCATTTT
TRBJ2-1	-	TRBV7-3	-	CASSLNPASLGNEQFF	TGTGCCAGCAGCCTCAACCCCGCGAGTCTCGGCAATGAGCAGTTCTTC
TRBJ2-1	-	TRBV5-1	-	CASSLVGEDYNEQFF	TGCGCCAGCAGCTTGGTCGGGGAGGACTACAATGAGCAGTTCTTC
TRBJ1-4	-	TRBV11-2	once	CASSLRDAATNEKLFF	TGTGCCAGCAGCTTAAGGGACGCAGCAACTAATGAAAAACTGTTTTTT
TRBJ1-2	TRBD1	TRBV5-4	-	CASSSDRVGGYTF	TGTGCCAGCAGCTCCGACAGGGTAGGGGGCTACACCTTC
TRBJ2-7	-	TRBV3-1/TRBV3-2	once	CASSPQGKVYEQYF	TGTGCCAGCAGCCCCCAGGGAAAAGTCTACGAGCAGTACTTC
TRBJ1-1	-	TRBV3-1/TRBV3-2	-	CASSPLNRVRTEAFF	TGTGCCAGCAGCCCCCTAAACAGGGTCCGGACTGAAGCTTTCTTT
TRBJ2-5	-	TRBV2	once	CASSEARGPLLAQYF	TGTGCCAGCAGTGAGGCGCGTGGGCCTTTGTTGGCCCAGTACTTC
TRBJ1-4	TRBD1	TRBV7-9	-	CASRPGMGTAFSGDEKLFF	TGTGCCAGCAGACCCGGCATGGGGACAGCCTTCTCCGGAGATGAAAAACTGTTTTTT
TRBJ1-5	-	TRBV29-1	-	CSVEDRQYSNQPQHF	TGCAGCGTTGAAGACAGACAGTATAGCAATCAGCCCCAGCATTTT
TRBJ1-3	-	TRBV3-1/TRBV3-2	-	CASSQFPPRGNTIYF	TGTGCCAGCAGCCAATTCCCCCCCCGGGGGAACACCATATATTTT
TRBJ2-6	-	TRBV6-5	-	CASSYSPGSGANVLTF	TGTGCCAGCAGTTACTCTCCCGGATCTGGGGCCAACGTCCTGACTTTC
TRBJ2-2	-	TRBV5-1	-	CASRLEAGTGELFF	TGCGCCAGCAGGCTTGAGGCTGGCACCGGGGAGCTGTTTTTT
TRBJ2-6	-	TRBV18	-	CASSPCPSGANVLTF	TGTGCCAGCTCACCCTGTCCCTCTGGGGCCAACGTCCTGACTTTC
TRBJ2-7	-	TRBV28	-	CASRRQDPYEQYF	TGTGCCAGCAGACGACAGGACCCCTACGAGCAGTACTTC